The next 3 T cell receptor beta chains were all read from a single sample in a study of blood T cell repertoires in COVID-19. Produced via immunoSEQ multiplex PCR; TCRdb's table is partial and in-frame only. The sample has around 250,000 clones; roughly nine tenths are singletons. The sample taken for sequencing was peripheral blood. The receptors were gathered from a man younger than 35 with active or convalescent COVID-19.

The rearrangement uses TRBV19 and TRBJ1-5; 9 bases are shared with TRBD1. The CDR3 runs 15 residues. CDR1 is LNHDA and CDR2 is SQIVND in the germline V gene (reference sequence). V was clipped by 8 bases and J by 0 bases; unmatched bases: 5. CDR3 DNA sequence: TGTGCCAGTGACAGGGGGTTTGATAGCAATCAGCCCCAGCATTTT. It encodes CASDRGFDSNQPQHF.

This chain links TRBV7-2 with TRBJ1-1; 8 nucleotides line up with TRBD1. The CDR3 spans 14 residues. J gave up 11 bases and V 4 bases, and 12 bases lay outside the gene matches. Germline-derived CDR1 and CDR2 are SGHTA and FQGNSA. DNA of the CDR3: TGTGCCAGCAGCTACGACAGGGGCCAACGTTGGGCTTTCTTT. Protein product: CASSYDRGQRWAFF.

The chain couples TRBV27 to TRBJ2-7, with TRBD1 matching over 7 bases. The germline V gene encodes CDR1 MNHEY and CDR2 SMNVEV (reference sequence). V lost 5 bases, J lost 4 bases, and 5 bases stayed unmatched. The CDR3 has 13 residues. The CDR3 reads CASSPRTGYEQYF. As DNA, the CDR3 is TGTGCCAGCAGTCCCAGGACAGGATACGAGCAGTACTTC.